These 24 T cell receptor beta chains were sequenced from one sample in a study of blood T cell repertoires in COVID-19. Assay used: immunoSEQ multiplex PCR; TCRdb lists only in-frame clones, some missing. The data show around 330,000 clones, about 91% seen once. The sample was PBMCs or T cells enriched from blood (not recorded which). These receptors originate from a young woman who had recovered from COVID-19.

The chain is built from TRBV19 and TRBJ2-1; 9 bases line up with TRBD1. The CDR3 totals 14 residues. Germline CDR1 LNHDA, CDR2 SQIVND (reference sequence). V trimming: 3 bases; J trimming: 8 bases; junction bases outside the gene matches: 5. The CDR3 DNA follows: TGTGCCAGTAGTATCGGGACAGGGAGGTATGAGCAGTTCTTC. Protein sequence: CASSIGTGRYEQFF.

The chain carries TRBV5-1 and TRBJ2-5; 9 bases fit TRBD1. The CDR3 has 15 residues. V lost 4 bases to trimming and J lost 1 base; unmatched junction nucleotides: 5. Looked up from germline, CDR1 is SGHRS and CDR2 is YFSETQ. CDR3 amino acids: CASSRGQGTQETQYF. The CDR3 DNA reads TGCGCCAGCAGCCGGGGACAGGGTACCCAAGAGACCCAGTACTTC.

This clone was detected only once. The chain has TRBV6-5 and TRBJ2-2; a possible D gene is TRBD2 (7 bases). Germline V gene sequence: CDR1 MNHEY, CDR2 SVGAGI. Trimming removed 6 bases at V and 5 bases at J, with 16 bases between. The CDR3 has 15 residues. For the CDR3, the DNA is TGTGCCAGCAGCAAAGGGGGGGGCAGGACCGGGGAGCTGTTTTTT. Encoded protein: CASSKGGGRTGELFF.

In this sample, this clone is medium-sized. The J gene is TRBJ2-1, the V gene TRBV5-6; 12 positions agree with TRBD2. V gave up 4 bases and J gave up 7 bases; unmatched junction bases: 12. This CDR3 is built from 17 residues. The V gene's germline CDR1 is SGHDT and CDR2 YYEEEE. CDR3 sequence: CASSRYLAGGPRNEQFF. In nucleotides, the CDR3 is TGTGCCAGCAGCCGTTACCTAGCGGGGGGGCCACGGAATGAGCAGTTCTTC.

The gene calls are TRBV5-5 and TRBJ2-7; TRBD1 might be the D (6 bases). CDR3 length: 14 amino acids. The germline V gene encodes CDR1 SGHKS and CDR2 YYEKEE (reference sequence). V was pared by 3 bases and J by 1 base, with 11 bases between. CDR3 amino acids: CASSWVGGSYEQYF. CDR3 coding DNA: TGTGCCAGCAGCTGGGTAGGGGGTTCCTACGAGCAGTACTTC.

The V and J genes are TRBV9 and TRBJ2-5, with 8 nucleotides matching TRBD1. The CDR3 runs to 14 residues. The V and J ends lost 0 bases and 5 bases, in that order; junction bases with no gene match: 3. Germline assignment: CDR1 SGDLS and CDR2 YYNGEE. CDR3 loop: CASSVGGQGETQYF. The DNA for the CDR3 is TGTGCCAGCAGCGTAGGAGGACAGGGTGAGACCCAGTACTTC.

V is TRBV7-2 and J is TRBJ1-3; 9 positions match TRBD1. After removal of 1 base from V and 4 bases from J, the junction contained 11 bases not matched to a gene. CDR1 is SGHTA and CDR2 is FQGNSA in the germline V gene. The CDR3 extends over 18 amino acids. The CDR3, as DNA: TGTGCCAGCAGCTTAGTCGCTGGGACAGGGAGGGGCGGAAACACCATATATTTT. Translated: CASSLVAGTGRGGNTIYF. Full variable domain (rest looked up from reference TRBV7-2 and TRBJ1-3): GAGVSQSPSNKVTEKGKDVELRCDPISGHTALYWYRQSLGQGLEFLIYFQGNSAPDKSGLPSDRFSAERTGGSVSTLTIQRTQQEDSAVYLCASSLVAGTGRGGNTIYFGEGSWLTVV.

The V and J genes are TRBV6-5 and TRBJ1-5; no clear D gene. V was shortened by 7 bases and J by 3 bases, with 10 bases between the two germline ends. Germline CDR1 is MNHEY and CDR2 is SVGAGI. The CDR3 totals 13 residues. The CDR3 region is CASNSGSNQPQHF. The DNA of the CDR3 is TGTGCCAGCAACTCAGGTTCCAATCAGCCCCAGCATTTT.

V usage is TRBV5-5 and J usage is TRBJ2-7; D gene uncertain. The germline CDR1 and CDR2 sequences are SGHKS and YYEKEE (reference sequence). Between the trimmed V and J ends, which lost 4 bases and 1 base, there was a span of 6 bases. The CDR3 contains 12 residues. The CDR3 sequence: CASSRRSYEQYF. The DNA for the CDR3 is TGTGCCAGCAGCCGGAGATCCTACGAGCAGTACTTC.

This clone showed up just a few times. The V gene is TRBV2, the J gene TRBJ1-2; no clear D. Trimming cost V 6 bases and J 6 bases, with 11 bases left between them. This CDR3 region has 12 residues. Germline loops: CDR1 SNHLY, CDR2 FYNNEI. The CDR3 DNA sequence: TGTGCCAGCAGGACTTTTCCCAATGGCTACACCTTC. It yields the protein CASRTFPNGYTF.

CDR3 nucleotide sequence: TGCGCCAGCAGCAAGGAGGGGGCGGTCAACTACGAGCAGTACTTC. Its translation is CASSKEGAVNYEQYF. The V and J genes are TRBV5-1 and TRBJ2-7; a weak D match, TRBD1 (7 bases). Germline V lookup: CDR1 SGHRS, CDR2 YFSETQ. This CDR3 region has 15 residues. V lost 4 bases to trimming and J lost 3 bases, with 17 bases between them.

The rearrangement uses TRBV24-1 and TRBJ2-5; 7 bases align to TRBD1. CDR3 length: 15 residues. Germline values: CDR1 KGHDR, CDR2 SFDVKD. V shed 1 base, J shed 1 base, and the junction held 2 bases outside the gene matches. CDR3 loop: CATSDLRDSQETQYF. The CDR3 nucleotides are TGTGCCACCAGTGATTTACGGGACAGCCAAGAGACCCAGTACTTC.

CDR3 in DNA: TGCGCCAGCAGCTTGGGCCAGAACACTGGCTGGCGGGAGCTCTACAATGAGCAGTTCTTC. This encodes CASSLGQNTGWRELYNEQFF. This sequence joins TRBV5-1 and TRBJ2-1; 7 bases match TRBD2. Germline V gene lookup returns CDR1 SGHRS and CDR2 YFSETQ. CDR3 length: 20 amino acids. Trimming at V came to 0 bases and at J to 3 bases, leaving 18 bases not matched to a gene.

V usage is TRBV4-1 and J usage is TRBJ1-2, with a tentative D call TRBD1 (5 bases). Between the trimmed V and J ends, which lost 4 bases and 3 bases, there was a span of 12 bases. CDR1 is MGHRA and CDR2 is YSYEKL in the germline V gene. CDR3 length: 14 residues. This CDR3 reads CASSPPGSDYGYTF. The CDR3 bases are TGCGCCAGCAGCCCCCCAGGGTCCGACTATGGCTACACCTTC.

The chain links TRBV3-1 (or the pseudogene TRBV3-2) to TRBJ1-5; weak D call: TRBD1 (6 bases). Trimming left V 1 base short and J 11 bases short, with 12 bases between. The CDR3 runs to 13 residues. CDR1 and CDR2 (germline): LGHDT, YNNKEL (reference sequence). The CDR3 region has the DNA TGTGCCAGCAGCCAAGGGGGGCCCTGGGCCCAGCATTTT. It yields the protein CASSQGGPWAQHF.

This clone occurred a few times. V and J are TRBV6-5 and TRBJ2-2; D is uncertain. V shed 7 bases and J shed 0 bases, with 9 bases lying between them. Looked up from germline, CDR1 is MNHEY and CDR2 is SVGAGI. This CDR3 comprises 14 residues. CDR3 loop: CASTREANTGELFF. CDR3 coding DNA: TGTGCCAGCACTCGAGAAGCGAACACCGGGGAGCTGTTTTTT.

This chain joins TRBV9 and TRBJ2-5; a weak D match, TRBD1 (5 bases). V was cut by 3 bases and J by 6 bases, with 12 bases left in between. The CDR3 loop spans 13 amino acids. Germline V gives CDR1 SGDLS, CDR2 YYNGEE. CDR3 sequence (DNA): TGTGCCAGCAGCGAGGGGTTAGGGCAGACCCAGTACTTC. Translation gives CASSEGLGQTQYF.

V and J are TRBV19 and TRBJ1-1, with D possibly being TRBD1 (5 bases). Trimming removed 5 bases from V and 1 base from J, with 14 bases in between. The CDR3 has 15 residues. Germline V gene sequence: CDR1 LNHDA, CDR2 SQIVND (reference sequence). The CDR3 loop is CASSVTGDPNTEAFF. Written as DNA, the CDR3 is TGTGCCAGTAGTGTAACAGGAGATCCGAACACTGAAGCTTTCTTT.

This sequence joins TRBV13 and TRBJ2-5; 7 positions agree with TRBD1. The length of the CDR3 is 14 residues. Germline-derived CDR1 and CDR2 are PRHDT and FYEKMQ (reference sequence). V lost 5 bases to trimming and J lost 2 bases; unmatched junction nucleotides: 5. CDR3 amino acids: CASSPTGAQETQYF. CDR3 nucleotides: TGTGCCAGCAGCCCCACAGGGGCGCAAGAGACCCAGTACTTC.

The gene calls are TRBV28 and TRBJ1-4; the D gene is possibly TRBD1 (6 bases). V was trimmed by 5 bases and J by 3 bases, leaving 13 bases between them. This CDR3 has 15 amino acids. Looked up from germline, CDR1 is MDHEN and CDR2 is SYDVKM. This chain's CDR3 is CASSAQGLANEKLFF. The CDR3 nucleotides are TGTGCCAGCAGTGCCCAGGGGTTAGCTAATGAAAAACTGTTTTTT.

This clone was seen once. This rearrangement joins TRBV30 to TRBJ2-5, with TRBD1 matching 7 bases. Germline CDR1 GTSNPN, CDR2 SVGIG (reference sequence). After removal of 2 bases from V and 1 base from J, the junction contained 4 bases not matched to a gene. The CDR3 is 14 residues long. This chain's CDR3 is CAWSRTGFQETQYF. The DNA for the CDR3 is TGTGCCTGGAGTCGGACAGGTTTCCAAGAGACCCAGTACTTC.

The rearrangement joins TRBV28 to TRBJ1-6, with a weak D call TRBD1 (5 bases). CDR1 and CDR2 (germline): MDHEN, SYDVKM. The V and J ends lost 6 bases and 9 bases respectively, with 15 bases between them. CDR3 length equals 14 residues. CDR3 bases: TGTGCCAGCAGCCCTGCAGGGTTAGGTTCACCCCTCCACTTT. Translation: CASSPAGLGSPLHF. Full variable domain (missing parts from reference TRBV28 and TRBJ1-6): DVKVTQSSRYLVKRTGEKVFLECVQDMDHENMFWYRQDPGLGLRLIYFSYDVKMKEKGDIPEGYSVSREKKERFSLILESASTNQTSMYLCASSPAGLGSPLHFGNGTRLTVT.

The table lists this clone with a few counts. The J gene is TRBJ1-1, the V gene TRBV19; 8 bases match TRBD1. Germline loops: CDR1 LNHDA, CDR2 SQIVND (reference sequence). Trimming cost V 6 bases and J 4 bases; bases outside gene matches: 4. The CDR3 sequence is 13 residues long. The CDR3 bases are TGTGCCAGTAGCAGGGGGCAAGGCACTGAAGCTTTCTTT. Residues: CASSRGQGTEAFF. The full variable domain, its missing parts supplied by reference TRBV19 and TRBJ1-1, is DGGITQSPKYLFRKEGQNVTLSCEQNLNHDAMYWYRQDPGQGLRLIYYSQIVNDFQKGDIAEGYSVSREKKESFPLTVTSAQKNPTAFYLCASSRGQGTEAFFGQGTRLTVV.

The J gene is TRBJ2-3, the V gene TRBV11-2; a possible D gene is TRBD2 (6 bases). The germline V gene has CDR1 SGHAT and CDR2 FQNNGV. V gave up 2 bases and J gave up 0 bases, with 12 bases separating them. The CDR3 consists of 16 residues. The CDR3 region is CASSLPLAPSTDTQYF. CDR3 bases: TGTGCCAGCAGCTTACCGCTAGCGCCCAGCACAGATACGCAGTATTTT.